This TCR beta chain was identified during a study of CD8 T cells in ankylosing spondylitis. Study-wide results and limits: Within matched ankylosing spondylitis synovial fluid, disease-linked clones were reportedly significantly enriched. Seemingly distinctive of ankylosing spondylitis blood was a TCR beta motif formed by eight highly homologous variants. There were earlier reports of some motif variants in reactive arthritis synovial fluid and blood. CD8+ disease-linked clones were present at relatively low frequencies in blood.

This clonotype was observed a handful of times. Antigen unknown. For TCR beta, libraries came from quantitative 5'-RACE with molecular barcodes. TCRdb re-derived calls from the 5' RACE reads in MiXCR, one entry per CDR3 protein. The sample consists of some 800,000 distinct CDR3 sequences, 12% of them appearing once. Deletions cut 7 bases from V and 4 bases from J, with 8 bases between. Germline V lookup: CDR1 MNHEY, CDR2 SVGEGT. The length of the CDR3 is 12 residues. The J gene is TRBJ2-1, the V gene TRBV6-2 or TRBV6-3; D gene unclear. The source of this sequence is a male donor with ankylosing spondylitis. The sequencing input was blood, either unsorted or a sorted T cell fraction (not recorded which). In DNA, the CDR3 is TGTGCCAGCACCACGCAGTACAATGAGCAGTTCTTC. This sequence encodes CASTTQYNEQFF.